The T cell receptor (beta chain) under discussion was sequenced for a study of patients and donors after allogeneic stem cell transplantation. MiXCR, applied by TCRdb to the RT-PCR reads, yields one record per CDR3 protein. The sample carries roughly 880,000 distinct CDR3 sequences, approximately 19% recorded once. V lost 0 bases, J lost 7 bases, and 8 bases stayed unmatched. The CDR3 sequence is 15 residues long. Germline CDR1 reads SGHVS; CDR2 reads FQNEAQ. The chain links TRBV7-8 to TRBJ2-7, with 8 bases that match TRBD1. The sequence came from a human donor who was either an allogeneic HSCT recipient or a stem cell or donor lymphocyte infusion donor (not recorded which). It is not recorded whose cells these are; they may come from a transplant donor. The sequencing input was blood, either unsorted or a sorted T cell fraction (not recorded which). CDR3 sequence: CASSLARQGAEEQYF. CDR3 bases: TGTGCCAGCAGCTTAGCGCGGCAGGGGGCAGAAGAGCAGTACTTC.